These T cell receptor beta chains were read from a single sample in a study of blood T cells in healthy people across ages. TCRdb recomputed calls from the 5' RACE reads with MiXCR, one row per CDR3 protein. The sample gives 1.5 million to 2 million distinct CDR3 sequences, around 35% of which show up once; 11% is in the top ten. Sample: blood. Receptors were obtained from a woman aged 30 to 39 in good health. CDR3s include the opening cysteine and the closing phenylalanine or tryptophan. Clone size is given for some rows only: seen once, a few or many times, or a class if the clone is expanded.

J gene,V gene,clone size,CDR3 protein
TRBJ2-1,TRBV28,-,CASSSLSVRFF
TRBJ2-7,TRBV5-5,few,CASSRAVGASYEQYF
TRBJ2-1,TRBV6-2/TRBV6-3,-,CASSAGTSYGNEQFF
TRBJ1-5,TRBV20-1,-,CSARGIVAGPQHF
TRBJ2-1,TRBV7-2,-,CASNLARGLTPFTYDEQFF
TRBJ2-3,TRBV20-1,-,CSARQTSGTPDTQYF
TRBJ1-2,TRBV3-1,-,CASSQDLEGYGYTF
TRBJ2-7,TRBV6-2/TRBV6-3,few,CASSYRDEPTYEQYF
TRBJ2-7,TRBV20-1,many,CSVRQGIYEQYF
TRBJ2-1,TRBV6-2/TRBV6-3,-,CASSYSHRGNEQFF
TRBJ1-1,TRBV28,-,CASSLGAGSAFF
TRBJ2-1,TRBV5-1,-,CASGLSGDRVEQFF
TRBJ2-7,TRBV4-1,few,CASSQEGTDSHYEQYF
TRBJ2-5,TRBV27,-,CASSSYGRPQETQYF
TRBJ2-7,TRBV25-1,few,CASSGSGTSGTYEQYF
TRBJ2-3,TRBV12-3/TRBV12-4,-,CASSLLAGDSDTQYF
TRBJ2-1,TRBV28,-,CASSWGLWRGGGNEQFF
TRBJ1-2,TRBV9,few,CASRARQGGGYGYTF
TRBJ2-1,TRBV20-1,-,CSARDGLAGVFGNEQFF
TRBJ1-1,TRBV29-1,few,CSARGQVNTEAFF
TRBJ1-1,TRBV7-9,-,CASSLELGCAEAFF
TRBJ2-7,TRBV5-6,few,CASRRSGSGVEQYF
TRBJ1-5,TRBV6-2/TRBV6-3,-,CASRPWGQSNQPQHF
TRBJ2-7,TRBV5-1,few,CASRIDIAYEQYF
TRBJ1-1,TRBV12-3/TRBV12-4,-,CASSLRPLGWDRRGTEAFF
TRBJ1-2,TRBV6-1,once,CASTDRGEIGGYTF
TRBJ2-7,TRBV5-1,few,CASKFAPSSYEQYF
TRBJ2-3,TRBV29-1,many,CSVAGLAGVGDTDTQYF
TRBJ2-5,TRBV3-1,-,CTSSHLAGEETQYF
TRBJ2-5,TRBV11-2,few,CASSPPARETQYF
TRBJ2-1,TRBV20-1,-,CSAPRQGGNIQFF
TRBJ2-3,TRBV20-1,few,CSAKFLESTDTQYF
TRBJ2-4,TRBV6-5,-,CASSYGRGNIQYF
TRBJ1-1,TRBV5-1,-,CASSLDRVKNTEAFF
TRBJ2-1,TRBV28,few,CASSWGLARNEQFF
TRBJ2-1,TRBV10-3,many,CAISVGTDPYNEQFF
TRBJ1-2,TRBV2,-,CASSTGPSVVYGYTF
TRBJ2-3,TRBV7-6,few,CASSSFLRDTQYF
TRBJ2-5,TRBV20-1,-,CSARDTGGEETQYF
TRBJ1-5,TRBV5-1,few,CASSVSGVAAQPQHF
TRBJ2-1,TRBV2,-,CASSEEAGGSHNEQFF
TRBJ2-1,TRBV27,-,CASSPDREWHNEQFF